These 7 T cell receptor beta chains share one sample of origin, sequenced in a study of T cells after yellow fever vaccination. MiXCR, applied by TCRdb to the 5' RACE reads, yields one record per CDR3 protein. The sample includes 200,000 to 250,000 distinct CDR3 sequences, 2.5% to 3.5% of them seen just once. The input for sequencing was CD4+ T cells sorted from PBMCs, taken 10 days after the yellow fever booster vaccination. The receptors originated from a young man who received the YFV17D yellow fever vaccine.

The chain joins TRBV9 to TRBJ2-3; 11 bases fit TRBD2. J gave up 6 bases and V 4 bases, and 16 bases lay outside the gene matches. CDR1 is SGDLS and CDR2 is YYNGEE in the germline V gene. The CDR3 is 18 amino acids. The CDR3 sequence is CASSTRSWIAGGLDTQYF. CDR3 sequence (DNA): TGTGCCAGCAGCACCCGTAGCTGGATAGCGGGGGGGCTTGATACGCAGTATTTT.

In its sample, this clonotype was seen a few times. This chain links TRBV19 with TRBJ2-3; D remains unclear. CDR1 is LNHDA, CDR2 SQIVND, per germline (reference sequence). The CDR3 spans 14 residues. Trimming pared 7 bases from V and 2 bases from J, leaving 13 bases between. In DNA form, the CDR3 reads TGTGCCAGTACCGTGGGTGCGCACACAGATACGCAGTATTTT. Its translation: CASTVGAHTDTQYF.

The table lists this clonotype with a few counts. The chain is built from TRBV24-1 and TRBJ2-2; possibly TRBD1 or TRBD2 for D (5 bases each). The CDR3 is made up of 14 amino acids. Germline CDR1 and CDR2: KGHDR and SFDVKD. V was clipped by 9 bases and J by 5 bases, with 15 bases between them. CDR3: CATEGSLWTGELFF. The CDR3 region has the DNA TGTGCCACCGAGGGGAGCCTCTGGACCGGGGAGCTGTTTTTT.

The sample holds many counts of this clonotype. The V call is TRBV18, the J call TRBJ1-5, with D possibly TRBD1 on 5 matching bases. The CDR3 consists of 16 residues. Germline CDR1 and CDR2: KGHSH and LQKENI. With 1 base removed from V and 2 bases from J, the gap between germline ends came to 12 bases. The CDR3 reads CASSPLGASGNQPQHF. The CDR3 DNA reads as TGTGCCAGCTCACCACTCGGGGCGTCGGGCAATCAGCCCCAGCATTTT.

This clonotype was picked up many times. The chain uses TRBV12-3 or TRBV12-4 and TRBJ2-5, with 8 bases that match TRBD2. The ends lost 4 bases at V and 4 bases at J; junction bases unmatched: 14. This CDR3 region has 17 residues. CDR3 nucleotide sequence: TGTGCCAGCAGTTCCCCGATAGGGACTAGAGGAGGAGAGACCCAGTACTTC. It specifies CASSSPIGTRGGETQYF.

V and J are TRBV29-1 and TRBJ1-1; no clear D. Germline CDR1 SQVTM, CDR2 ANQGSEA. The V end lost 1 base, the J end lost 2 bases, and 11 bases lay between the germline ends. CDR3 size: 14 residues. CDR3 bases: TGCAGCGTTGAAGTGTACACGACAAACACTGAAGCTTTCTTT. The encoded protein is CSVEVYTTNTEAFF.

The chain links TRBV5-1 to TRBJ2-1, with 12 bases identical to TRBD2. Germline lookup yields CDR1 SGHRS and CDR2 YFSETQ. With V trimmed by 4 bases and J by 3 bases, 2 bases remained unmatched. The CDR3 is 15 amino acids. The chain's CDR3 is CASSVTSGGYNEQFF. Written as DNA, the CDR3 is TGCGCCAGCAGCGTGACTAGCGGGGGCTACAATGAGCAGTTCTTC.